Included here is one TCR beta chain sequence, with context. Its target antigen remains unknown. Per-base quality was not reported, and no clone a single base away is much larger than it. Using the deep immunoSEQ assay, TCR CDR3 regions were amplified from genomic DNA by multiplex PCR. Genomic DNA extracted from each cell subset was distributed evenly over all wells of several immunoSEQ 96-well plates, and each plate served as one replicate. For sorted subsets, each replicate PCR was loaded with around 200 ng genomic DNA, equivalent to roughly 30,000 T cell genomes. Purified libraries were quantified with a Qubit 3.0 fluorometer, sized on a Bioanalyzer 2100, and re-quantified with the KAPA Library Quantification kit. Every immunoSEQ 96-well plate was sequenced on a dedicated single-read 150-cycle Illumina NextSeq 550 flow cell. As for how the authors treated the data: Because the immunoSEQ output held only junctional sequences and lacked quality scores, the filtering could not match the filtering applied to full-length reads. To assign V/J genes and CDR3, sequences were annotated using PyIR, a Python wrapper for IgBLAST v1.9, with IMGT germline references. Any read was removed if the V/J assignment was weak (E-value above 1e-6), the CDR3 was missing, or the read contained stop codons, out-of-frame junctions, or ambiguous translated residues. V3J clonotypes were defined by identical inferred V gene, J gene, and CDR3 amino acid sequence. Percentage overlap between repertoires was calculated by dividing the number of shared unique clonotypes by the size of the smaller repertoire. Richness of each repertoire was evaluated using RTK rarefaction, the Chao1 estimator, and Recon v2.1 estimates of unobserved clonotypes. Generation probabilities were computed with OLGA for all TCRbeta clonotypes obtained by the gDNA method from four donors. The clones in this table, taken by TCRdb from immuneACCESS, are in-frame only. Not every clone is retained; where verified, under half of the shortfall comes from an unresolved V gene, and the cause of the rest is unknown. V and J calls plus clone size are reproduced from that table; the DNA served to infer D and trimming. This sample comprises about 2 million clones, 85% to 95% of them detected only once. The ten largest clones add up to roughly 1% of the sample.

The CDR3 sequence holds 18 residues, the cysteine and phenylalanine included. The read is trimmed to its CDR3 DNA, 54 bases read in frame from base 1. CDR1 and CDR2 (LGHNT, FRNRAP) derive from the germline V gene. Relative to germline, V is 7 bases shorter and J is 6 bases shorter, with 28 bases between their ends. For the CD8 naive samples, CD45RO-negative cells were positively selected for CCR7, yielding a CD45RA+CCR7+ population from which TemRA cells were excluded. Healthy HIV-negative adults with no recently reported acute infections or vaccinations were included as donors. All donors were Caucasian adults living in Nashville, Tennessee, USA. Blood was collected by leukapheresis, and PBMCs were isolated by Ficoll-Histopaque density gradient centrifugation and then cryopreserved in liquid nitrogen vapor phase. Purity and quantity of every magnetically sorted T cell population were checked by analytical flow cytometry. From each sorted fraction, genomic DNA was isolated and quantified by UV absorbance on a Nanodrop 2000c.

This sample was taken from a study of shared clonotypes between healthy human individuals (dated by TCRdb to about 2020). Regarding the complete study: The cohort comprised a couple of women and a few men aged 18 to 49 years. For each donor, CD4 naive and CD4 memory were each run on three plates, CD8 naive on two plates, and CD8 memory on one plate. Blood TCR repertoires of roughly 5 healthy adults were deeply sequenced to estimate repertoire size and the extent of clonotype sharing between individuals. Libraries were prepared and TCR repertoires were sequenced by different laboratories using diverse techniques, in order to increase sequencing depth and limit assay-specific biases. Each donor's leukapheresis produced roughly between roughly 0.85 and 10 billion PBMCs. Here is what the overall study found, with its caveats: Pairwise subsampling led to the expectation that sequencing depth would affect the degree of clonotype sharing among donors. Because the study included only a small number of donors, the genetic and exposure-history diversity represented was limited. Sampling was restricted to blood, and TCR repertoires in tissue are likely to differ from TCR repertoires in blood. Compared with non-shared clonotypes, clonotypes shared by all four sorted-subset donors had higher generation probabilities. Even with the large sequencing depth, rarefaction of the sorted-subset datasets indicated that sequencing was incomplete. Across a handful of donors, roughly 5.1% of naive CD4, roughly 3.5% of naive CD8, approximately 2.5% of memory CD4, and 0.3% to 0.45% of memory CD8 clonotypes were shared. Naive subsets generally had larger estimated clonotype richness than memory subsets did.

This chain joins TRBV12-5 to TRBJ2-4; confidence is insufficient to name the D gene. Material for sequencing was naive CD8+ T cells sorted from blood. What the cell subset or site label conveys for this sample: CD45RA+CCR7+. The sequence came from a young man in good health. CDR3 loop: CASDIFFYPPGRGNIQYF. The nucleotide sequence is given as TGTGCTAGTGATATTTTCTTTTACCCCCCTGGAAGAGGAAACATTCAGTACTTC. The CDR3, completed at both ends by the reference TRBV12-5 and TRBJ2-4 genes, gives the full variable domain DARVTQTPRHKVTEMGQEVTMRCQPILGHNTVFWYRQTMMQGLELLAYFRNRAPLDDSGMPKDRFSAEMPDATLATLKIQPSEPRDSAVYFCASDIFFYPPGRGNIQYFGAGTRLSVL.